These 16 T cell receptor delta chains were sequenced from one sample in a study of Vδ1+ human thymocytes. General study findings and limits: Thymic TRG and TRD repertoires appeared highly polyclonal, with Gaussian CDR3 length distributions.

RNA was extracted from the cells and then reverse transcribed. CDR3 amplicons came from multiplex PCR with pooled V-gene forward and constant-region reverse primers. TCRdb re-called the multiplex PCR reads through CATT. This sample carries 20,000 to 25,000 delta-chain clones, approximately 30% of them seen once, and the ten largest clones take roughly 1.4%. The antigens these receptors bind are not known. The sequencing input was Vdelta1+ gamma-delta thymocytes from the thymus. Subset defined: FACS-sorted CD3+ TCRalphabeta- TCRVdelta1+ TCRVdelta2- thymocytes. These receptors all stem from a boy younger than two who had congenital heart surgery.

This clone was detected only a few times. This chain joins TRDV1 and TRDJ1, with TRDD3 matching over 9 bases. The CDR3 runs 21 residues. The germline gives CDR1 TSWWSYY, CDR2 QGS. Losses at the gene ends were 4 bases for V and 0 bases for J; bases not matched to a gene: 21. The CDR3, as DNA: TGTGCTCTTGGGGTTCCAGTCCCTATTCCTGACTGGGGGAAGGACACCGATAAACTCATCTTT. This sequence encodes CALGVPVPIPDWGKDTDKLIF.

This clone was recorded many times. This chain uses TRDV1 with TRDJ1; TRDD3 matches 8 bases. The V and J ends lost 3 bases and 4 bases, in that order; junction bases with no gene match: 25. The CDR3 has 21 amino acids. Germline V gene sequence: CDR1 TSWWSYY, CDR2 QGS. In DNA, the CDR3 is TGTGCTCTTGGGGACCCCACTTCCCATATCTCGGGGGATATCCAGGTCGATAAACTCATCTTT. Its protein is CALGDPTSHISGDIQVDKLIF.

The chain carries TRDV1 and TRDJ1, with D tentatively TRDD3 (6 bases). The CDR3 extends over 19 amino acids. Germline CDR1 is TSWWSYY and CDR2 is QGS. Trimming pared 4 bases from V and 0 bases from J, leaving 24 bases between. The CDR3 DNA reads TGTGCTCTTGGGGCCATCAGACAGATACTGGGCTTGAACACCGATAAACTCATCTTT. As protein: CALGAIRQILGLNTDKLIF.

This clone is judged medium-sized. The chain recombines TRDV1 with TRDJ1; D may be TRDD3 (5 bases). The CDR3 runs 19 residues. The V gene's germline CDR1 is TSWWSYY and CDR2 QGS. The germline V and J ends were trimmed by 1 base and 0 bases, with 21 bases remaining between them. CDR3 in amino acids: CALGEPTWTPGADTDKLIF. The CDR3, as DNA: TGTGCTCTTGGGGAACCCACCTGGACCCCGGGGGCCGACACCGATAAACTCATCTTT.

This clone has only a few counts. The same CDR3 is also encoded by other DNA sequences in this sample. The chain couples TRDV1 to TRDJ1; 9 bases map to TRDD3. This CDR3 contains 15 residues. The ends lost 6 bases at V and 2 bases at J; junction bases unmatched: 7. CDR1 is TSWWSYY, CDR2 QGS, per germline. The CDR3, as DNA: TGTGCTCTTGGTCAGGGGATACGCCTGACCGATAAACTCATCTTT. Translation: CALGQGIRLTDKLIF.

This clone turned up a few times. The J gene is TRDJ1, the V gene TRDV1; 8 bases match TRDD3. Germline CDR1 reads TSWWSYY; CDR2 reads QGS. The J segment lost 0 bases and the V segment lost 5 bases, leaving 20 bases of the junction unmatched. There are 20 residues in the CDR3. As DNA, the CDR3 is TGTGCTCTTGGGAACCGAATGTGGGGTCTGGGGGACGACTACACCGATAAACTCATCTTT. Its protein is CALGNRMWGLGDDYTDKLIF.

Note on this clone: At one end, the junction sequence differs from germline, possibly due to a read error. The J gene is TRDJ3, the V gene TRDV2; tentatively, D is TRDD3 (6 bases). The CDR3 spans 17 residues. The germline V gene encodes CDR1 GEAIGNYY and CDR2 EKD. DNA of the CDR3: TGTGCCACACGTGGATCTCACCGCTCCTGGGGCACCCGACAGATGTTTTTC. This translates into CATRGSHRSWGTRQMFF.

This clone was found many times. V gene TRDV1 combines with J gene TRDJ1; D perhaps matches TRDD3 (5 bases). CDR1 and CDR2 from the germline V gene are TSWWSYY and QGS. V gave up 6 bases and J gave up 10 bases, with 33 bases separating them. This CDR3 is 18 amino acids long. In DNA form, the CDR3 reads TGTGCTCTTGGCCAACGGCCAATTCCCCCGGCAGCCTCAGGGGGACTCATCTTT. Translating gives CALGQRPIPPAASGGLIF.

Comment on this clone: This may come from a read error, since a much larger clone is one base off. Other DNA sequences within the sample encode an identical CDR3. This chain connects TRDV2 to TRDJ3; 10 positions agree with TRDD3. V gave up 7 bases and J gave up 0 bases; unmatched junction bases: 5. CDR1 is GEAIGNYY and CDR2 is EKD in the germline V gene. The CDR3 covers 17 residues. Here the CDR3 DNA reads TGTGCCTGCGTTACTGGGGGATTCTCCTGGGACACCCGACAGATGTTTTTC. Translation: CACVTGGFSWDTRQMFF.

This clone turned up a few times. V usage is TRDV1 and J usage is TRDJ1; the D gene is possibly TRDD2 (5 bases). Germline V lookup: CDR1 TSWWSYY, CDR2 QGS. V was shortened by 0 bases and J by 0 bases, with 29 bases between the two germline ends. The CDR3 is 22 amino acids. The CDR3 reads CALGELPLFPPPPRTYTDKLIF. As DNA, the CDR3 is TGTGCTCTTGGGGAACTCCCACTCTTCCCGCCTCCTCCACGAACGTACACCGATAAACTCATCTTT.

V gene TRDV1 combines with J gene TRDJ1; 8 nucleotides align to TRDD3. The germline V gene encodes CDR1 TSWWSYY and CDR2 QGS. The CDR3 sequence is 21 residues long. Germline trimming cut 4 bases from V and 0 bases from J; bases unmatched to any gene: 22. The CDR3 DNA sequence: TGTGCTCTTGGGGTAAAAACGAACCCTATCGGGGATACTAAAAACACCGATAAACTCATCTTT. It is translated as CALGVKTNPIGDTKNTDKLIF.

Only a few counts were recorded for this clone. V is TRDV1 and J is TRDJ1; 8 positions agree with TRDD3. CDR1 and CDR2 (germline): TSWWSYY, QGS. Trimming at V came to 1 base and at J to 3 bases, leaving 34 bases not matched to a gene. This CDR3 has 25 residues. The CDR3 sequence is CALGEPSGLPSLANLGGYESDKLIF. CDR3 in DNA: TGTGCTCTTGGGGAACCGTCTGGCCTTCCATCGCTAGCGAACCTGGGGGGATATGAATCCGATAAACTCATCTTT.

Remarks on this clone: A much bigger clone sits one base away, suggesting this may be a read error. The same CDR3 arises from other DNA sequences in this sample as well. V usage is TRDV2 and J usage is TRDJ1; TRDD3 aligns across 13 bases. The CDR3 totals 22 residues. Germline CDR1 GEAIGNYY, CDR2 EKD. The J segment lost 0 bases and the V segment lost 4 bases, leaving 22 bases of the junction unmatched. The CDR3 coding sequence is TGTGCCTGTGATCCTTCCTACCGAGTGACTGGGGGATACGCGTCGTACACCGATAAACTCATCTTT. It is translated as CACDPSYRVTGGYASYTDKLIF.

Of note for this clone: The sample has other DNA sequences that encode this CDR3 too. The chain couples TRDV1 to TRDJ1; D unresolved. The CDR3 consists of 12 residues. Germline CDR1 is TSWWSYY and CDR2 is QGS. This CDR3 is CSLRGPRGELIF. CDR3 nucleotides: TGTTCCCTCCGGGGTCCTCGGGGTGAACTCATCTTT.

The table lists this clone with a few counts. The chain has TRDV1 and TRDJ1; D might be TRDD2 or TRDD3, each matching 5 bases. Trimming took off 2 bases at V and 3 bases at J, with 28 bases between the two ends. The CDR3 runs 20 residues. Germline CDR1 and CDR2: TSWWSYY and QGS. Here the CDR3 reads CALGEGPLLSRLGEPDKLIF. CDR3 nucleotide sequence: TGTGCTCTTGGGGAAGGTCCCCTCCTATCTCGCCTGGGTGAACCCGATAAACTCATCTTT.

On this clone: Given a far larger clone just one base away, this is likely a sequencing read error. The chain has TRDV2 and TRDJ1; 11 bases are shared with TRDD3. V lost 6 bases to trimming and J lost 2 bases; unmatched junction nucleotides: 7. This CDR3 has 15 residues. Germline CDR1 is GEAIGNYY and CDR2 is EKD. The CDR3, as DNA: TGTGCCTGTCGATGGGGGATACGTCTGACCGATAAACTCATCTTT. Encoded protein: CACRWGIRLTDKLIF.